Below are 19 T cell receptor beta chains sequenced from a single sample in a study of graft-versus-host responses after intestinal transplantation. Using immunoSEQ multiplex PCR, the repertoire was profiled, and TCRdb retains in-frame clones only, with some absent. The profile shows 89,000 or so clones, around 84% of them singletons. No antigens are known for them. The specimen was unstimulated CD4+ T cells sorted from spleen or lymph node cells, collected before intestinal transplant. The receptor set was obtained from a human donor who received an intestinal transplant.

The chain couples TRBV28 to TRBJ2-2, with D uncertain. The CDR3 is 15 residues long. Germline V gene sequence: CDR1 MDHEN, CDR2 SYDVKM. V lost 2 bases to trimming and J lost 0 bases, with 7 bases between them. CDR3 sequence (DNA): TGTGCCAGCAGTTTAGGCCAGACGAACACCGGGGAGCTGTTTTTT. It is translated as CASSLGQTNTGELFF.

This clone came up once. DNA for the CDR3: TGTGCCAGCACAGCGGGAGTATGGGATACGCAGTATTTT. It specifies CASTAGVWDTQYF. The chain links TRBV7-9 to TRBJ2-3, with 8 bases that match TRBD2. With 7 bases clipped from V and 6 bases from J, the junction kept 6 bases outside the gene matches. Looked up from germline, CDR1 is SEHNR and CDR2 is FQNEAQ (reference sequence). The CDR3 length is 13 residues.

This clone was counted between two and nine times. The rearrangement uses TRBV7-3 and TRBJ2-3; D unclear. V dropped 2 bases and J dropped 2 bases, with 5 bases sitting between them. This CDR3 contains 13 residues. Germline V gene data show CDR1 as SGHTA and CDR2 as FQGTGA. The CDR3 spells CASSLQVTDTQYF. CDR3 DNA: TGTGCCAGCAGCTTACAGGTCACAGATACGCAGTATTTT.

This chain connects TRBV7-6 to TRBJ2-5, with D hard to call. From germline, CDR1 is SGHVS and CDR2 FNYEAQ. V was shortened by 1 base and J by 2 bases, with 5 bases between the two germline ends. CDR3 length: 13 amino acids. CDR3 nucleotide sequence: TGTGCCAGCAGCTTAGGCGGACAAGAGACCCAGTACTTC. It codes for CASSLGGQETQYF.

V usage is TRBV9 and J usage is TRBJ1-4, with D possibly matching TRBD1 (5 bases). CDR1 and CDR2 from the germline V gene are SGDLS and YYNGEE. Trimming pared 3 bases from V and 3 bases from J, leaving 15 bases between. The CDR3 has 16 residues. The CDR3 coding sequence is TGTGCCAGCAGCGCCTCGGTGGGGGGGGCTAATGAAAAACTGTTTTTT. Translated: CASSASVGGANEKLFF.

The chain links TRBV4-2 to TRBJ2-5, with 8 bases that match TRBD2. The CDR3 extends over 17 amino acids. The V gene's germline CDR1 is LGHNA and CDR2 YNFKEQ. Trimming took 0 bases from V and 0 from J; bases not matched to a gene: 6. The CDR3 bases are TGTGCCAGCAGCCAAGAACTGAGCGGGGGCTACCAAGAGACCCAGTACTTC. Its protein product is CASSQELSGGYQETQYF.

The CDR3 sequence is CSAWTGSYEQYF. DNA of the CDR3: TGCAGCGCTTGGACAGGGTCATACGAGCAGTACTTC. This chain uses TRBV29-1 with TRBJ2-7, with 8 bases matching TRBD1. J gave up 4 bases and V 7 bases, and 6 bases lay outside the gene matches. The CDR3 has 12 residues. Germline V lookup: CDR1 SQVTM, CDR2 ANQGSEA.

J is TRBJ2-2 and V is TRBV7-9; 8 positions match TRBD2. This CDR3 comprises 16 residues. V lost 5 bases and J lost 4; bases outside the gene matches: 9. CDR1 is SEHNR, CDR2 FQNEAQ, per germline (reference sequence). The DNA of the CDR3 is TGTGCCAGCAGCCTAGGGCTAGCGGGCTTCACCGGGGAGCTGTTTTTT. This sequence encodes CASSLGLAGFTGELFF. The entire variable domain, with the rest obtained from reference TRBV7-9 and TRBJ2-2, is as follows: DTGVSQNPRHKITKRGQNVTFRCDPISEHNRLYWYRQTLGQGPEFLTYFQNEAQLEKSRLLSDRFSAERPKGSFSTLEIQRTEQGDSAMYLCASSLGLAGFTGELFFGEGSRLTVL.

This clone was found once. The CDR3 region has the DNA TGTGCCAGCAGCGTGGGGGCTACTAATGAAAAACTGTTTTTT. This codes for CASSVGATNEKLFF. The chain joins TRBV9 to TRBJ1-4; tentative D call: TRBD1 (6 bases). V was cut by 2 bases and J by 2 bases, with 7 bases left in between. This CDR3 contains 14 residues. Germline values: CDR1 SGDLS, CDR2 YYNGEE.

The chain joins TRBV6-1 to TRBJ1-3; no reliable D call. Germline V CDR1 and CDR2: MNHNS, SASEGT. The V gene lost 1 base and the J gene lost 8 bases, with 6 bases spanning the gap. CDR3 length equals 12 residues. CDR3 sequence (DNA): TGTGCCAGCAGTGAAGGAGGGTACACCATATATTTT. It specifies CASSEGGYTIYF.

The genes are TRBV5-1 and TRBJ2-7, with D perhaps matching TRBD2 (6 bases). The CDR3 runs 14 residues. In germline, CDR1 is SGHRS, CDR2 YFSETQ. V lost 0 bases to trimming and J lost 4 bases, with 11 bases between them. In DNA, the CDR3 is TGCGCCAGCAGCTTGGGGGGGGTAGGGTACGAGCAGTACTTC. Translated: CASSLGGVGYEQYF. Complete variable domain (other parts from reference TRBV5-1 and TRBJ2-7): KAGVTQTPRYLIKTRGQQVTLSCSPISGHRSVSWYQQTPGQGLQFLFEYFSETQRNKGNFPGRFSGRQFSNSRSEMNVSTLELGDSALYLCASSLGGVGYEQYFGPGTRLTVT.

The CDR3 DNA reads as TGTGCCAGCAGCCTGACAAACACCGGGGAGCTGTTTTTT. Protein product: CASSLTNTGELFF. The J gene is TRBJ2-2, the V gene TRBV6-5; the D is unclear. The CDR3 sequence is 13 residues long. Germline V CDR1 and CDR2: MNHEY, SVGAGI. V was clipped by 6 bases and J by 2 bases, with 7 bases between them.

The chain couples TRBV5-1 to TRBJ2-5, with 13 bases lining up with TRBD2. V gave up 2 bases and J gave up 3 bases; unmatched junction bases: 7. The CDR3 totals 17 residues. Looked up from germline, CDR1 is SGHRS and CDR2 is YFSETQ. The CDR3 protein is CASSFGLAGEGKETQYF. The DNA for the CDR3 is TGCGCCAGCAGCTTCGGACTAGCGGGAGAGGGAAAAGAGACCCAGTACTTC. The entire variable domain, with the rest obtained from reference TRBV5-1 and TRBJ2-5, is as follows: KAGVTQTPRYLIKTRGQQVTLSCSPISGHRSVSWYQQTPGQGLQFLFEYFSETQRNKGNFPGRFSGRQFSNSRSEMNVSTLELGDSALYLCASSFGLAGEGKETQYFGPGTRLLVL.

The chain uses TRBV10-2 and TRBJ1-2, with 8 bases aligning to TRBD1. J was trimmed by 4 bases and V by 7 bases; bases with no gene match: 8. Germline loops: CDR1 WSHSY, CDR2 SAAADI. The CDR3 totals 14 residues. The CDR3 DNA reads as TGCGCCAGCACTCAGGGGGCCTGGGGCTATGGCTACACCTTC. This gives the protein CASTQGAWGYGYTF.

The chain joins TRBV9 to TRBJ1-6; no reliable D call. The CDR3 length is 16 residues. Germline V gives CDR1 SGDLS, CDR2 YYNGEE. With 3 bases removed from V and 0 bases from J, the gap between germline ends came to 10 bases. The CDR3 nucleotides are TGTGCCAGCAGCGCCCCGGCGGGCTCCTATAATTCACCCCTCCACTTT. Its translation: CASSAPAGSYNSPLHF.

The V gene is TRBV6-5, the J gene TRBJ2-2; a weak D match, TRBD2 (6 bases). CDR3 length: 14 amino acids. Trimming removed 11 bases at V and 1 base at J, with 14 bases between. CDR1 and CDR2 (germline): MNHEY, SVGAGI. CDR3 sequence reads: CASKGRGNTGELFF. The CDR3 DNA reads TGTGCCTCCAAGGGGCGGGGGAACACCGGGGAGCTGTTTTTT.

V and J are TRBV4-2 and TRBJ2-1; 8 positions agree with TRBD2. V was pared by 4 bases and J by 0 bases, with 5 bases of the junction left unmatched. The CDR3 loop spans 16 amino acids. The germline V gene encodes CDR1 LGHNA and CDR2 YNFKEQ. CDR3 sequence (DNA): TGTGCCAGCAGCCCTTCAACTAGCGGCTCCTACAATGAGCAGTTCTTC. Protein product: CASSPSTSGSYNEQFF.

The chain uses TRBV6-5 and TRBJ2-3; D possibly corresponds to TRBD2 (7 bases). This CDR3 is 14 amino acids long. Germline V gene data show CDR1 as MNHEY and CDR2 as SVGAGI. Trimming stripped 6 bases from V and 3 bases from J, with 13 bases between. The CDR3 region has the DNA TGTGCCAGCAGGAACGGGGGGCGGACAGATACGCAGTATTTT. Its protein is CASRNGGRTDTQYF.

This clone was seen a few times. V usage is TRBV6-1 and J usage is TRBJ1-4; possibly TRBD1 for D (5 bases). The CDR3 has 13 residues. Per germline, CDR1 MNHNS and CDR2 SASEGT. With 2 bases removed from V and 7 bases from J, the gap between germline ends came to 8 bases. For the CDR3, the DNA is TGTGCCAGCAGTGAATTGGGGGGTGAAAAACTGTTTTTT. It codes for CASSELGGEKLFF.